This TCR beta chain came from a study of cytomegalovirus exposure and HLA in healthy donors. PCR used 60 Vbeta primers and 13 Jbeta primers. Measured with immunoSEQ multiplex PCR; TCRdb has only the in-frame clones, and not every one. The sample lists approximately 92,000 clones, roughly 63% occurring once. Looked up from germline, CDR1 is LGHNA and CDR2 is YNFKEQ. This CDR3 comprises 16 residues. With 4 bases clipped from V and 5 bases from J, the junction kept 8 bases outside the gene matches. This clone appeared a few times. This receptor was identified in a middle-aged man in good health and CMV-seronegative. Sequenced material: PBMCs. The genes are TRBV4-2 and TRBJ2-1, with 10 nucleotides matching TRBD2. The CDR3 DNA reads as TGTGCCAGCAGCCGAGCACTAGCGGGGTTCGACAATGAGCAGTTCTTC. Translating it yields CASSRALAGFDNEQFF.